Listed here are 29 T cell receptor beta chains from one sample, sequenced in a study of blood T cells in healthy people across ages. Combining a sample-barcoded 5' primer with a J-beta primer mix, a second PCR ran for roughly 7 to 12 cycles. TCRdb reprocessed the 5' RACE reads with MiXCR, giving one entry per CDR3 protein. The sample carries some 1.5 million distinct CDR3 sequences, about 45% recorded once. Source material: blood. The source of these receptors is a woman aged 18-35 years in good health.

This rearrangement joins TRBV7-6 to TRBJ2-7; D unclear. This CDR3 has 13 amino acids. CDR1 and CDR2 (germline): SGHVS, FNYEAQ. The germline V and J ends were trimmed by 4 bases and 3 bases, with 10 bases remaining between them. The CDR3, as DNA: TGTGCCAGCAGCTCCCGGACGCACTACGAGCAGTACTTC. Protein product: CASSSRTHYEQYF. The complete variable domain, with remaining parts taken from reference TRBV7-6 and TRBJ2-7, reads GAGVSQSPRYKVTKRGQDVALRCDPISGHVSLYWYRQALGQGPEFLTYFNYEAQQDKSGLPNDRFSAERPEGSISTLTIQRTEQRDSAMYRCASSSRTHYEQYFGPGTRLTVT.

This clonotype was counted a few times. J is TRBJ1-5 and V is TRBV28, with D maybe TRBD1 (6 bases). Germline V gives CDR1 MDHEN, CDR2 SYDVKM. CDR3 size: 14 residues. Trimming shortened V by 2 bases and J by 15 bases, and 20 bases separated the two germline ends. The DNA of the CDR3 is TGTGCCAGCAGTTTAGACCTCCTGACAGGCAAACCGCATTTT. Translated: CASSLDLLTGKPHF.

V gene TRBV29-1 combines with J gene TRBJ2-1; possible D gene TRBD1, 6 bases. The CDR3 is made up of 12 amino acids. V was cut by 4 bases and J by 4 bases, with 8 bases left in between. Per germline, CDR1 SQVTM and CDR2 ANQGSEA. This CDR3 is CSVADRYNEQFF. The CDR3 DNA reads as TGCAGCGTTGCAGACAGGTACAATGAGCAGTTCTTC.

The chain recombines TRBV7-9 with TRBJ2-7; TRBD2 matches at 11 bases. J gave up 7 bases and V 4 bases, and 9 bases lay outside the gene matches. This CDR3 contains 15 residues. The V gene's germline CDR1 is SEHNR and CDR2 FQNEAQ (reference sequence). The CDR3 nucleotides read TGTGCCAGCAGCTATAGCGGGGGGGCCGACAATGAGCAGTACTTC. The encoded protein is CASSYSGGADNEQYF.

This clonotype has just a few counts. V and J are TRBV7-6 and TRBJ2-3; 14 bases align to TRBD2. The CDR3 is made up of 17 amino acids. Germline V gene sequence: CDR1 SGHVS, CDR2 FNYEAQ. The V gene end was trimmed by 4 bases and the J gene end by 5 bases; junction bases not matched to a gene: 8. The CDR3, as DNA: TGTGCCAGCAGCTCGGTGGGACTAGCGGGAGTTGGAGATACGCAGTATTTT. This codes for CASSSVGLAGVGDTQYF. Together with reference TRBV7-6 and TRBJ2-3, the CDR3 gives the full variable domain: GAGVSQSPRYKVTKRGQDVALRCDPISGHVSLYWYRQALGQGPEFLTYFNYEAQQDKSGLPNDRFSAERPEGSISTLTIQRTEQRDSAMYRCASSSVGLAGVGDTQYFGPGTRLTVL.

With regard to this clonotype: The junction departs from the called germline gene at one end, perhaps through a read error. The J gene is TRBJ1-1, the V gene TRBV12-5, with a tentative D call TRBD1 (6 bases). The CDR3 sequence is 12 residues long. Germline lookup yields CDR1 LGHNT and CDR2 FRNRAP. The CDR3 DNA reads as TGTGCTAGTGGCTTGGTAGGGGGTACGGCTTTCTTT. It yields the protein CASGLVGGTAFF.

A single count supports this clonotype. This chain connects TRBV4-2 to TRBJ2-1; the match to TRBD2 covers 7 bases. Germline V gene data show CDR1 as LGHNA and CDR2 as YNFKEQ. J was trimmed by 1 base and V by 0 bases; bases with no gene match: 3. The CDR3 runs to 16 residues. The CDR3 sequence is CASSQDERGSYNEQFF. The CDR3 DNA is TGTGCCAGCAGCCAAGATGAGCGGGGATCCTACAATGAGCAGTTCTTC.

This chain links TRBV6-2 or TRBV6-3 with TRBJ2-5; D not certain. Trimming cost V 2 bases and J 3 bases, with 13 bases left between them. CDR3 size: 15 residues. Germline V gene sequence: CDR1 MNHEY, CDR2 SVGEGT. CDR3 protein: CASSYSVVGEETQYF. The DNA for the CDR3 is TGTGCCAGCAGTTACAGTGTCGTTGGGGAAGAGACCCAGTACTTC.

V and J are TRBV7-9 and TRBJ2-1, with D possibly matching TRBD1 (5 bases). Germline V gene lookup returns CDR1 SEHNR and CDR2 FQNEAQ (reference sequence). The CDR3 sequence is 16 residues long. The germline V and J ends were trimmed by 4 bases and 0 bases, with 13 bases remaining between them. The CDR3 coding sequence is TGTGCCAGCAGCTCCACAATCGACAGCTCCTACAATGAGCAGTTCTTC. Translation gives CASSSTIDSSYNEQFF.

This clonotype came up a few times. For the CDR3, the DNA is TGTGCCAGCAGCATCCGGGACAGGGCCACAGATACGCAGTATTTT. Translated: CASSIRDRATDTQYF. The rearrangement joins TRBV7-2 to TRBJ2-3; 9 bases line up with TRBD1. J lost 2 bases, V lost 5 bases, and 5 bases had no gene match. The CDR3 runs to 15 residues. The V gene's germline CDR1 is SGHTA and CDR2 FQGNSA.

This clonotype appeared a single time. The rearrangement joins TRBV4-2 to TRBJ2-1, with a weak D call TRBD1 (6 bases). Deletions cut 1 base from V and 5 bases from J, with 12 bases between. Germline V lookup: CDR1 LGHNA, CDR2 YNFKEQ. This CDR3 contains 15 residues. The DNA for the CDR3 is TGTGCCAGCAGCCAAGGGGCGTCAGGGGACAATGAGCAGTTCTTC. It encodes CASSQGASGDNEQFF.

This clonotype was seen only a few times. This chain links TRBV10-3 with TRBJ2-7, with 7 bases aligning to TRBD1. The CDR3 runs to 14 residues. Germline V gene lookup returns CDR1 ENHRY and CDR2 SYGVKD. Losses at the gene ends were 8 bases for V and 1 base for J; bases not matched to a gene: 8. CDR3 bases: TGTGCCATCGGGGTGGGGGACAGTTCCTACGAGCAGTACTTC. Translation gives CAIGVGDSSYEQYF.

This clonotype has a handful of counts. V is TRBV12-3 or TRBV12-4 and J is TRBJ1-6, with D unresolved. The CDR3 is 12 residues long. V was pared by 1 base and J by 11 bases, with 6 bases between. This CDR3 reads CASSLGGTPLHF. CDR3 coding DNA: TGTGCCAGCAGTTTAGGGGGTACACCCCTCCACTTT.

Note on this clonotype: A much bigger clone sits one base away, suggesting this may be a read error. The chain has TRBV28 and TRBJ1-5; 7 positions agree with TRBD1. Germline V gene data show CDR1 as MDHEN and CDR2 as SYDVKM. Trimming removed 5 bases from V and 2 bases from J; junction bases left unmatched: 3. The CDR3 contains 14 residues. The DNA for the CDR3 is TGTGCCAGCAGTGACAGGGATGGCAATCAGCCCCAGCATTTT. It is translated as CASSDRDGNQPQHF.

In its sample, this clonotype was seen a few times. The CDR3 here is CSVDRGGNEQYF. The CDR3, as DNA: TGCAGCGTTGACAGGGGGGGTAATGAGCAGTACTTC. The chain is built from TRBV29-1 and TRBJ2-7, with D perhaps TRBD1 or TRBD2 (7 bases each). Germline V CDR1 and CDR2: SQVTM, ANQGSEA. V was shortened by 3 bases and J by 7 bases, with 13 bases between the two germline ends. The CDR3 length is 12 residues.

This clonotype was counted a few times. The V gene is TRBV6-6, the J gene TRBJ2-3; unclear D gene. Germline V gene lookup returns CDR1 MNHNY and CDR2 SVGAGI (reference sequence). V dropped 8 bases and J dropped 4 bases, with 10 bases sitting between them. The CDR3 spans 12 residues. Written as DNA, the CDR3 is TGTGCCAGCCAAAGACTCCCAGATACGCAGTATTTT. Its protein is CASQRLPDTQYF.

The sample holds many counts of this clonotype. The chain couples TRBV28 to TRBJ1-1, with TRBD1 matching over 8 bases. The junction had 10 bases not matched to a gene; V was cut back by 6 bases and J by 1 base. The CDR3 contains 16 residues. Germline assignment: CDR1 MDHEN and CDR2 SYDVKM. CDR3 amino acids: CASRRGRGRTNTEAFF. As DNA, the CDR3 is TGTGCCAGCAGGCGGGGCAGGGGGCGCACGAACACTGAAGCTTTCTTT.

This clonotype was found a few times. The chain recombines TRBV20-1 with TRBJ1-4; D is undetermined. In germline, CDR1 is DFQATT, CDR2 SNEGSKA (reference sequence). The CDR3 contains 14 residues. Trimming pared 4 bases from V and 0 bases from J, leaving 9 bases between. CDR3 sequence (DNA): TGCAGTGCTATTCCGCCTGCAACTAATGAAAAACTGTTTTTT. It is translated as CSAIPPATNEKLFF.

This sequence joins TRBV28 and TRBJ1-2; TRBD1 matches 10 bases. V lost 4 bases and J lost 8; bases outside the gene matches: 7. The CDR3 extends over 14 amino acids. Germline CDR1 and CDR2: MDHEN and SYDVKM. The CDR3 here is CASSSPGTGEGYTF. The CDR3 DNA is TGTGCCAGCAGTTCCCCCGGGACAGGGGAGGGCTACACCTTC.

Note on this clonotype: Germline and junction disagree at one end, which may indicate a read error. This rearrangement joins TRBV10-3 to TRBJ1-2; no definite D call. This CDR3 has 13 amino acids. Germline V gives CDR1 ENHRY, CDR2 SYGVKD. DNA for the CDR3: TGTGTCATCAGTGAGTCAACAGACTATGGCTACACCTTC. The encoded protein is CVISESTDYGYTF.

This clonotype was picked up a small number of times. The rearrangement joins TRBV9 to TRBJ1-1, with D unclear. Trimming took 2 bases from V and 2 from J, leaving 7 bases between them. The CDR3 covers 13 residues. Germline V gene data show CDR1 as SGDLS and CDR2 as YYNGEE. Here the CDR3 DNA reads TGTGCCAGCAGCGTCGGCACTAACACTGAAGCTTTCTTT. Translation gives CASSVGTNTEAFF.

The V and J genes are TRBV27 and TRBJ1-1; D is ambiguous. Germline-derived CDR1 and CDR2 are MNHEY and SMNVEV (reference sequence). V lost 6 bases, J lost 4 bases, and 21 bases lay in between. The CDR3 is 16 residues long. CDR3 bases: TGTGCCAGCAGCTTAATCGTCGTAAGGGTTGGCACTGAAGCTTTCTTT. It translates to CASSLIVVRVGTEAFF.

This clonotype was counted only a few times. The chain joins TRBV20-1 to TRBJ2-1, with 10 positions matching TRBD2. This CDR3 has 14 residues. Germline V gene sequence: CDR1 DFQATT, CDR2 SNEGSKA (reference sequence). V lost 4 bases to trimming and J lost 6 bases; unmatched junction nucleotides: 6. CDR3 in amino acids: CSATEREGGNEQFF. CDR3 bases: TGCAGTGCTACTGAGCGGGAGGGCGGCAATGAGCAGTTCTTC.

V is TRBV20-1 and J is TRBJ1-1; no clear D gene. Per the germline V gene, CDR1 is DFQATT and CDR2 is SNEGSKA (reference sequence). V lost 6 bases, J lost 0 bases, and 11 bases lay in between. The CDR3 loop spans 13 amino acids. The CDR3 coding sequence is TGCAGTGCCACACCACAGCTGAACACTGAAGCTTTCTTT. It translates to CSATPQLNTEAFF.

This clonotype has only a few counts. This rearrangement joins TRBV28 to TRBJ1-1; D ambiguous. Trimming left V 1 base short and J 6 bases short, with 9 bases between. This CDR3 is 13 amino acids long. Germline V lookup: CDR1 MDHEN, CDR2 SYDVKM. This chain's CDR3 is CASSLSNSAEAFF. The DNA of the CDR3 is TGTGCCAGCAGTTTATCAAACAGCGCTGAAGCTTTCTTT.

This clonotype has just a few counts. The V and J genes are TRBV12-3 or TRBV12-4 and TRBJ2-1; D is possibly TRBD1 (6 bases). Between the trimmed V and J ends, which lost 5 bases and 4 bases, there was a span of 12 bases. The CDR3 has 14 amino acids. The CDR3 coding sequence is TGTGCCAGCAGTATCACCGGGACATACAATGAGCAGTTCTTC. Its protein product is CASSITGTYNEQFF.

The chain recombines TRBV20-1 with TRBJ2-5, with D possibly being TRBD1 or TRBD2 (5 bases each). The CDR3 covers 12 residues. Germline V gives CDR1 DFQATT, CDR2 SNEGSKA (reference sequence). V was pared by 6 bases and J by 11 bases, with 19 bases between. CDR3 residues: CSATRGGGEQYF. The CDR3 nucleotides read TGCAGTGCCACCCGGGGCGGTGGTGAGCAGTACTTC.

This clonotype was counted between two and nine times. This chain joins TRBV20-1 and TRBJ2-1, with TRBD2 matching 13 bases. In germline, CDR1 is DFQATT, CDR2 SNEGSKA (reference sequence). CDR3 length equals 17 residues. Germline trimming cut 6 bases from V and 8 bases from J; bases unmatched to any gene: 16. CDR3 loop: CSADLRTSGSHLDEQFF. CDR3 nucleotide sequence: TGCAGTGCGGACCTTCGGACTAGCGGGAGTCATCTTGATGAGCAGTTCTTC.

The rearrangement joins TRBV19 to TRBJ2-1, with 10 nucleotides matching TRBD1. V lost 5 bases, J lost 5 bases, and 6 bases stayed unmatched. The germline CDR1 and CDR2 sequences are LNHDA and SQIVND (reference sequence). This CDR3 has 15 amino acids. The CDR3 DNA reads TGTGCCAGTAGTTCGCGGACAGGGGGGGACAATGAGCAGTTCTTC. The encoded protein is CASSSRTGGDNEQFF. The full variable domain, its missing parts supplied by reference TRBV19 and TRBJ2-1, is DGGITQSPKYLFRKEGQNVTLSCEQNLNHDAMYWYRQDPGQGLRLIYYSQIVNDFQKGDIAEGYSVSREKKESFPLTVTSAQKNPTAFYLCASSSRTGGDNEQFFGPGTRLTVL.